This passage covers 22 T cell receptor beta chains from one sample sequenced in a study of T cells in pancreatic ductal adenocarcinoma. The repertoire was sequenced with immunoSEQ multiplex PCR; TCRdb's copy has only in-frame clones and lacks some. The data hold some 20,000 clones, with around nine tenths observed a single time. No neoadjuvant therapy was given to the selected pancreatic ductal adenocarcinoma patients before their surgery. The sample comprised PBMCs. The receptor set was obtained from a human donor with pancreatic ductal adenocarcinoma.

The chain joins TRBV10-2 to TRBJ2-5; the match to TRBD1 covers 7 bases. Germline assignment: CDR1 WSHSY and CDR2 SAAADI. The junction had 13 bases not matched to a gene; V was cut back by 7 bases and J by 5 bases. The CDR3 runs 15 residues. CDR3 protein: CASNPQDRTGETQYF. CDR3 nucleotides: TGCGCCAGCAATCCCCAGGACAGGACCGGGGAGACCCAGTACTTC.

The J gene is TRBJ1-5, the V gene TRBV4-1; 8 nucleotides align to TRBD1. J gave up 4 bases and V 1 base, and 3 bases lay outside the gene matches. The CDR3 has 15 amino acids. The germline gives CDR1 MGHRA, CDR2 YSYEKL. In nucleotides, the CDR3 is TGCGCCAGCAGCCAAGGACAGGGGTTGAATCAGCCCCAGCATTTT. This sequence encodes CASSQGQGLNQPQHF.

This clone was seen just once. The rearrangement joins TRBV28 to TRBJ2-2; the D gene is possibly TRBD2 (5 bases). V was cut by 2 bases and J by 7 bases, with 17 bases left in between. Per the germline V gene, CDR1 is MDHEN and CDR2 is SYDVKM. The CDR3 has 16 residues. In nucleotides, the CDR3 is TGTGCCAGCAGTTTAAACCCCCCGACCGAGGGCGGGGAGCTGTTTTTT. It translates to CASSLNPPTEGGELFF. The complete variable domain, with remaining parts taken from reference TRBV28 and TRBJ2-2, reads DVKVTQSSRYLVKRTGEKVFLECVQDMDHENMFWYRQDPGLGLRLIYFSYDVKMKEKGDIPEGYSVSREKKERFSLILESASTNQTSMYLCASSLNPPTEGGELFFGEGSRLTVL.

The J gene is TRBJ2-2, the V gene TRBV7-3; TRBD2 matches 9 bases. Germline CDR1 is SGHTA and CDR2 is FQGTGA. Trimming took 5 bases from V and 6 from J; bases not matched to a gene: 4. The CDR3 spans 14 residues. CDR3 loop: CASSPRLAAGELFF. The CDR3 region has the DNA TGTGCCAGCAGCCCCCGACTAGCGGCCGGGGAGCTGTTTTTT. Drawing the rest from reference TRBV7-3 and TRBJ2-2, the complete variable domain is GAGVSQTPSNKVTEKGKYVELRCDPISGHTALYWYRQSLGQGPEFLIYFQGTGAADDSGLPNDRFFAVRPEGSVSTLKIQRTERGDSAVYLCASSPRLAAGELFFGEGSRLTVL.

The chain recombines TRBV15 with TRBJ1-5; 7 nucleotides align to TRBD1. Trimming removed 3 bases from V and 3 bases from J; junction bases left unmatched: 5. The CDR3 runs to 15 residues. Germline V gene data show CDR1 as LNHNV and CDR2 as YYDKDF (reference sequence). CDR3 sequence: CATSRHTGANQPQHF. The DNA of the CDR3 is TGTGCCACCAGCAGGCACACAGGGGCCAATCAGCCCCAGCATTTT.

V is TRBV7-8 and J is TRBJ2-7; 10 nucleotides match TRBD1. CDR3 length: 15 residues. CDR1 is SGHVS and CDR2 is FQNEAQ in the germline V gene. V lost 1 base and J lost 4; bases outside the gene matches: 4. The CDR3 DNA reads as TGTGCCAGCAGCTTAGTTGGGACAGGGGATTACGAGCAGTACTTC. This codes for CASSLVGTGDYEQYF.

The rearrangement joins TRBV4-2 to TRBJ1-1; maybe TRBD1 (5 bases). The CDR3 has 16 amino acids. The germline V gene has CDR1 LGHNA and CDR2 YNFKEQ. Trimming took 4 bases from V and 3 from J, leaving 18 bases between them. CDR3 in DNA: TGTGCCAGCAGCCCTCGGATCGGGGGTCTGGACACTGAAGCTTTCTTT. Amino acid sequence: CASSPRIGGLDTEAFF.

This rearrangement joins TRBV7-6 to TRBJ1-3, with D unclear. The CDR3 sequence is 15 residues long. The germline V gene has CDR1 SGHVS and CDR2 FNYEAQ. Between the trimmed V and J ends, which lost 1 base and 0 bases, there was a span of 7 bases. CDR3 nucleotides: TGTGCCAGCAGCTTAGACGCGAGCTCTGGAAACACCATATATTTT. This codes for CASSLDASSGNTIYF.

V is TRBV7-2 and J is TRBJ1-5; tentatively, D is TRBD1 (5 bases). Trimming took off 1 base at V and 4 bases at J, with 11 bases between the two ends. The CDR3 is made up of 15 amino acids. From germline, CDR1 is SGHTA and CDR2 FQGNSA. The CDR3 DNA is TGTGCCAGCAGCTTAGTTTCCCAGGGAAATCAGCCCCAGCATTTT. Protein: CASSLVSQGNQPQHF.

The chain recombines TRBV2 with TRBJ1-5, with a weak D call TRBD1 (6 bases). This CDR3 is built from 14 residues. V was clipped by 5 bases and J by 7 bases, with 15 bases between them. From germline, CDR1 is SNHLY and CDR2 FYNNEI. The CDR3 loop is CASSKIQGLQPQHF. Written as DNA, the CDR3 is TGTGCCAGCAGTAAGATACAGGGTTTACAGCCCCAGCATTTT.

This sequence joins TRBV7-2 and TRBJ1-1; 7 bases agree with TRBD1. Germline CDR1 SGHTA, CDR2 FQGNSA. V was clipped by 3 bases and J by 3 bases; unmatched bases: 1. The CDR3 is 13 residues long. The CDR3 loop is CASSFGQDTEAFF. The DNA for the CDR3 is TGTGCCAGCAGCTTCGGACAGGACACTGAAGCTTTCTTT.

The rearrangement links TRBV7-9 to TRBJ1-2; the D is unclear. V shed 2 bases and J shed 0 bases, with 4 bases lying between them. Germline CDR1 SEHNR, CDR2 FQNEAQ (reference sequence). This CDR3 region has 13 residues. In DNA form, the CDR3 reads TGTGCCAGCAGCTTAATAACTAACTATGGCTACACCTTC. Translation gives CASSLITNYGYTF.

This sequence joins TRBV19 and TRBJ2-2; no clear D. Germline V gene data show CDR1 as LNHDA and CDR2 as SQIVND (reference sequence). V lost 5 bases and J 0 bases, leaving 10 bases between the germline ends. There are 15 residues in the CDR3. The DNA of the CDR3 is TGTGCCAGTAGTTTCCACACCGCGAACACCGGGGAGCTGTTTTTT. Translated: CASSFHTANTGELFF. The full variable domain, its missing parts supplied by reference TRBV19 and TRBJ2-2, is DGGITQSPKYLFRKEGQNVTLSCEQNLNHDAMYWYRQDPGQGLRLIYYSQIVNDFQKGDIAEGYSVSREKKESFPLTVTSAQKNPTAFYLCASSFHTANTGELFFGEGSRLTVL.

This clone was observed a few times. This chain joins TRBV7-2 and TRBJ1-5; the D is unclear. The V gene's germline CDR1 is SGHTA and CDR2 FQGNSA. This CDR3 is built from 15 residues. The V end lost 1 base, the J end lost 3 bases, and 10 bases lay between the germline ends. Written as DNA, the CDR3 is TGTGCCAGCAGCTTAGTGGCGGGCAACAATCAGCCCCAGCATTTT. Its protein is CASSLVAGNNQPQHF.

This sequence joins TRBV15 and TRBJ1-1, with D perhaps TRBD1 (5 bases). V dropped 6 bases and J dropped 5 bases, with 10 bases sitting between them. This CDR3 spans 12 amino acids. Germline V gene data show CDR1 as LNHNV and CDR2 as YYDKDF (reference sequence). The CDR3 DNA is TGTGCCACCAGGGGGCGAGGAACTGAAGCTTTCTTT. Translation gives CATRGRGTEAFF.

V is TRBV19 and J is TRBJ1-5, with D possibly matching TRBD1 (5 bases). The CDR3 sequence is 15 residues long. Germline lookup yields CDR1 LNHDA and CDR2 SQIVND (reference sequence). The V end lost 2 bases, the J end lost 6 bases, and 14 bases lay between the germline ends. The chain's CDR3 is CASSIMKGPSQPQHF. The CDR3 bases are TGTGCCAGTAGTATAATGAAGGGGCCAAGTCAGCCCCAGCATTTT.

This clone was seen only once. V and J are TRBV6-5 and TRBJ1-6; D remains ambiguous. Germline V gene sequence: CDR1 MNHEY, CDR2 SVGAGI. V lost 6 bases, J lost 4 bases, and 10 bases lay in between. The CDR3 is 14 residues long. CDR3: CASSHNGYNSPLHF. Written as DNA, the CDR3 is TGTGCCAGCAGCCACAACGGGTATAATTCACCCCTCCACTTT.

V usage is TRBV30 and J usage is TRBJ1-5; a weak D match, TRBD1 (6 bases). The V end lost 6 bases, the J end lost 7 bases, and 16 bases lay between the germline ends. The CDR3 contains 13 residues. Per the germline V gene, CDR1 is GTSNPN and CDR2 is SVGIG (reference sequence). The CDR3 sequence is CACGQWQGQPQHF. The CDR3 nucleotides read TGTGCCTGTGGACAGTGGCAAGGGCAGCCCCAGCATTTT. Together with reference TRBV30 and TRBJ1-5, the CDR3 gives the full variable domain: SQTIHQWPATLVQPVGSPLSLECTVEGTSNPNLYWYRQAAGRGLQLLFYSVGIGQISSEVPQNLSASRPQDRQFILSSKKLLLSDSGFYLCACGQWQGQPQHFGDGTRLSIL.

Only a few counts were recorded for this clone. The rearrangement uses TRBV7-3 and TRBJ1-6; possibly TRBD1 for D (5 bases). V lost 5 bases and J lost 8, with 16 bases in between. CDR1 SGHTA and CDR2 FQGTGA come from the germline V gene. This CDR3 has 15 residues. CDR3 amino acids: CASSISGNSDSPLHF. The CDR3 DNA reads as TGTGCCAGCAGCATCTCAGGGAACTCGGATTCACCCCTCCACTTT.

This clone appeared a few times. The genes are TRBV2 and TRBJ2-3; 7 positions match TRBD2. The CDR3 is 13 residues long. J was trimmed by 6 bases and V by 3 bases; bases with no gene match: 3. Germline assignment: CDR1 SNHLY and CDR2 FYNNEI. CDR3 in amino acids: CASSEGGWDTQYF. CDR3 bases: TGTGCCAGCAGTGAGGGAGGGTGGGATACGCAGTATTTT.

J is TRBJ1-2 and V is TRBV30; 9 bases fit TRBD1. The germline gives CDR1 GTSNPN, CDR2 SVGIG (reference sequence). Trimming removed 5 bases from V and 6 bases from J; junction bases left unmatched: 13. CDR3 length: 15 residues. CDR3 protein: CAWGPRDRVYHGYTF. In DNA, the CDR3 is TGTGCCTGGGGCCCTCGGGACAGGGTTTACCATGGCTACACCTTC.

The chain employs TRBV7-2 and TRBJ1-2; tentatively, D is TRBD1 (5 bases). V was clipped by 5 bases and J by 4 bases, with 17 bases between them. The CDR3 length is 15 residues. Germline V gives CDR1 SGHTA, CDR2 FQGNSA. CDR3 DNA sequence: TGTGCCAGCAGCGAAAGGTCGGGGGAGGGCTATGGCTACACCTTC. It translates to CASSERSGEGYGYTF.